A single sample is the source of the 15 T cell receptor beta chains below, sequenced in a study of shared clonotypes between healthy human individuals. TCRdb's table, derived via immunoSEQ multiplex PCR, lists solely in-frame clones and lacks some. This table has 100,000 or so clones, just over 65% appearing once. The sample taken for sequencing was memory CD8+ T cells sorted from blood. Subset here: CD45RO+ cells pooled with CCR7-negative TemRA cells. These receptors were taken from a woman younger than 45 in good health.

There are a few counts of this clone. J is TRBJ1-2 and V is TRBV10-1; 9 nucleotides match TRBD1. Germline-derived CDR1 and CDR2 are WNHNN and SYGVQD (reference sequence). V gave up 6 bases and J gave up 8 bases; unmatched junction bases: 7. CDR3 length: 13 residues. CDR3 DNA sequence: TGCGCCAGCAGCGTTACAGGGGGCGAAGGCTACACCTTC. This gives the protein CASSVTGGEGYTF.

CDR3 sequence (DNA): TGTGCCAGCAGTTTATCCCCGGATCTCGAGCAGTACTTC. Its translation: CASSLSPDLEQYF. This rearrangement joins TRBV27 to TRBJ2-7; D gene uncertain. The CDR3 covers 13 residues. Per the germline V gene, CDR1 is MNHEY and CDR2 is SMNVEV (reference sequence). V was cut by 0 bases and J by 6 bases, with 9 bases left in between.

The chain employs TRBV2 and TRBJ2-7; D remains ambiguous. The length of the CDR3 is 12 residues. CDR1 is SNHLY, CDR2 FYNNEI, per germline. V was pared by 7 bases and J by 1 base, with 8 bases between. The CDR3 DNA reads as TGTGCCAGCAAAGGCCGTTCCTACGAGCAGTACTTC. Its protein product is CASKGRSYEQYF.

The CDR3 DNA is TGTGCCAGCAGCATGACAGGGGACTTTAGTGGGGCCAACGTCCTGACTTTC. It codes for CASSMTGDFSGANVLTF. V and J are TRBV7-8 and TRBJ2-6; TRBD1 aligns across 8 bases. The V gene's germline CDR1 is SGHVS and CDR2 FQNEAQ. The CDR3 runs 17 residues. The junction had 9 bases not matched to a gene; V was cut back by 5 bases and J by 3 bases. The whole variable domain, remainder taken from reference TRBV7-8 and TRBJ2-6, is GAGVSQSPRYKVAKRGQDVALRCDPISGHVSLFWYQQALGQGPEFLTYFQNEAQLDKSGLPSDRFFAERPEGSVSTLKIQRTQQEDSAVYLCASSMTGDFSGANVLTFGAGSRLTVL.

V gene TRBV27 combines with J gene TRBJ1-1; 9 positions agree with TRBD1. Germline CDR1 is MNHEY and CDR2 is SMNVEV (reference sequence). V was pared by 10 bases and J by 0 bases, with 3 bases of the junction left unmatched. This CDR3 has 13 residues. The CDR3: CAIGTGMNTEAFF. In nucleotides, the CDR3 is TGTGCCATCGGGACAGGGATGAACACTGAAGCTTTCTTT.

This chain joins TRBV5-1 and TRBJ2-7; the D is unclear. Trimming shortened V by 2 bases and J by 2 bases, and 5 bases separated the two germline ends. CDR3 length: 12 amino acids. CDR1 and CDR2 from the germline V gene are SGHRS and YFSETQ. The CDR3 DNA reads TGCGCCAGCAGCTTACCCACCTACGAGCAGTACTTC. Its translation: CASSLPTYEQYF.

This clone occurred a few times. CDR3 residues: CASSINTGSITYEQYF. The CDR3 DNA sequence: TGTGCCAGTAGTATTAACACAGGGTCGATTACCTACGAGCAGTACTTC. The chain links TRBV19 to TRBJ2-7; the D gene is possibly TRBD1 (6 bases). This CDR3 is built from 16 residues. V gave up 3 bases and J gave up 2 bases, with 17 bases separating them. The germline V gene encodes CDR1 LNHDA and CDR2 SQIVND (reference sequence).

This clone was counted a few times. The V and J genes are TRBV9 and TRBJ2-5, with 9 bases fitting TRBD1. Trimming cost V 1 base and J 2 bases; bases outside gene matches: 3. The CDR3 is 15 amino acids. In germline, CDR1 is SGDLS, CDR2 YYNGEE. The CDR3 here is CASSVWTGEQETQYF. In DNA form, the CDR3 reads TGTGCCAGCAGCGTATGGACAGGGGAACAAGAGACCCAGTACTTC. Variable domain in full (rest from reference TRBV9 and TRBJ2-5): DSGVTQTPKHLITATGQRVTLRCSPRSGDLSVYWYQQSLDQGLQFLIQYYNGEERAKGNILERFSAQQFPDLHSELNLSSLELGDSALYFCASSVWTGEQETQYFGPGTRLLVL.

The CDR3: CASSLGTFSMNTEAFF. Here the CDR3 DNA reads TGCGCCAGCAGCTTGGGGACATTCTCCATGAACACTGAAGCTTTCTTT. This chain uses TRBV5-1 with TRBJ1-1; possibly TRBD1 for D (5 bases). This CDR3 comprises 16 residues. From germline, CDR1 is SGHRS and CDR2 YFSETQ. V shed 0 bases and J shed 0 bases, with 12 bases lying between them.

The CDR3 DNA sequence: TGTGCCAGCAGCCAGATCATTGGACGTGAAGCTTTCTTT. Encoded protein: CASSQIIGREAFF. The V gene is TRBV4-2, the J gene TRBJ1-1; D unclear. Germline loops: CDR1 LGHNA, CDR2 YNFKEQ. V dropped 3 bases and J dropped 7 bases, with 12 bases sitting between them. The CDR3 totals 13 residues.

This chain joins TRBV2 and TRBJ2-1; maybe TRBD2 (6 bases). Per the germline V gene, CDR1 is SNHLY and CDR2 is FYNNEI. This CDR3 region has 13 residues. Trimming removed 8 bases at V and 4 bases at J, with 12 bases between. CDR3 in amino acids: CASGRTGYNEQFF. As DNA, the CDR3 is TGTGCCAGCGGGAGGACGGGATACAATGAGCAGTTCTTC.

This CDR3 reads CASSSAGHSTDTQYF. The CDR3 DNA follows: TGCGCCAGCAGTTCTGCAGGGCATAGCACAGATACGCAGTATTTT. The J gene is TRBJ2-3, the V gene TRBV10-2; perhaps TRBD1 as D (5 bases). The V gene's germline CDR1 is WSHSY and CDR2 SAAADI. The CDR3 is 15 amino acids. The germline V and J ends were trimmed by 5 bases and 0 bases, with 12 bases remaining between them.

The chain employs TRBV27 and TRBJ2-2; D is ambiguous. This CDR3 contains 17 residues. V was cut by 4 bases and J by 5 bases, with 20 bases left in between. Germline V gene data show CDR1 as MNHEY and CDR2 as SMNVEV (reference sequence). CDR3 nucleotide sequence: TGTGCCAGCAGTTGGAACCCTCCGGGCGCCCAGACCGGGGAGCTGTTTTTT. Its protein is CASSWNPPGAQTGELFF.

The V gene is TRBV28, the J gene TRBJ1-3, with D tentatively TRBD1 (5 bases). This CDR3 contains 14 residues. Germline V CDR1 and CDR2: MDHEN, SYDVKM. The germline V and J ends were trimmed by 6 bases and 4 bases, with 13 bases remaining between them. The DNA for the CDR3 is TGTGCCAGCAGCCCGCCTTGGGGCGGAAACACCATATATTTT. The encoded protein is CASSPPWGGNTIYF.

The gene calls are TRBV25-1 and TRBJ2-7, with 8 bases that match TRBD2. V dropped 3 bases and J dropped 1; count of bases not matched to a gene: 2. The CDR3 is 14 amino acids. CDR1 MGHDK and CDR2 SYGVNS come from the germline V gene. CDR3 sequence: CASSESGSSYEQYF. CDR3 nucleotides: TGTGCCAGCAGTGAGAGCGGGAGTTCCTACGAGCAGTACTTC.